This T cell receptor (beta chain) was sequenced during a study of cytomegalovirus exposure and HLA in healthy donors. As for this clone: The antigen remains unidentified.

In the PCR, 60 Vbeta and 13 Jbeta primers were used. Assay: immunoSEQ multiplex PCR; the TCRdb copy retains only in-frame clones and omits some. This sample contains over 75,000 clones. The donors, nominally healthy at sampling, likely had unrecorded immune exposures. Study conclusions and caveats: An analysis that came later showed most CMV-associated TCR beta chains appearing HLA-restricted. Sequencing likely produced, as an artifact, a cluster of highly shared sequence variants.

Looked up from germline, CDR1 is KGHSH and CDR2 is LQKENI. The ends were cut back, 3 bases at V and 3 bases at J, with 9 bases in the middle. This CDR3 region has 13 residues. The sequence came from a girl between 5 and 17 years old in good health and CMV-seropositive. The sequenced sample was PBMCs. The chain carries TRBV18 and TRBJ2-7; possible D gene TRBD1, 5 bases. The CDR3 here is CASSPGRVYEQYV. DNA of the CDR3: TGTGCCAGCTCACCTGGCAGGGTCTACGAGCAGTACGTC.